A selection of T cell receptor beta chains follows, all from one sample in a study of blood T cell repertoires in COVID-19. The table came from immunoSEQ multiplex PCR; TCRdb's copy has only in-frame clones and leaves some out. The table records roughly 200,000 clones, 75% to 90% of them present only once. Sequenced material: PBMCs or T cells enriched from blood (not recorded which). The receptors were sampled from a man in his forties who had recovered from COVID-19. Each CDR3 is given with its conserved first and last residue. A D gene is named only where the DNA matches it firmly. Clone size is given for some rows only: seen once, a few or many times, or a class if the clone is expanded.

D	V	J	size	length	DNA	CDR3
NA	TRBV7-8	TRBJ1-1	few	16	TGTGCCAGCAGCTTGGGAGACGGCCGGATGAACACTGAAGCTTTCTTT	CASSLGDGRMNTEAFF
NA	TRBV2	TRBJ2-3	NA	12	TGTGCCAGCGGGTCCGGGAGAAATACGCAGTATTTT	CASGSGRNTQYF
NA	TRBV19	TRBJ1-2	NA	14	TGTGCCAGTAGTACAGGCCGGACTATTAAAGCCTACACCTTC	CASSTGRTIKAYTF
TRBD1	TRBV6-5	TRBJ2-7	NA	13	TGTGCCAGCAGATCAGGGGGCAGAGACGAGCAGTACTTC	CASRSGGRDEQYF
NA	TRBV7-9	TRBJ1-5	once	13	TGTGCCAGCAGCCTTGGAGGGGATCAGCCCCAGCATTTT	CASSLGGDQPQHF
TRBD2	TRBV15	TRBJ2-1	NA	13	TGTGCCACCGCTAGCGGAGAGGACGATGAGCAGTTCTTC	CATASGEDDEQFF
TRBD1	TRBV6-5	TRBJ1-6	NA	14	TGTGCCAGCAGGCCGACAGGGTATAATTCACCCCTCCACTTT	CASRPTGYNSPLHF
NA	TRBV19	TRBJ1-2	NA	15	TGTGCCAGTAGTATAGCCGATCTCTCCGGGAATGGCTACACCTTC	CASSIADLSGNGYTF
NA	TRBV4-3	TRBJ1-5	NA	15	TGCGCCAGCAGCCAAGAATGGCACAGCAATCAGCCCCAGCATTTT	CASSQEWHSNQPQHF
NA	TRBV12-5	TRBJ1-2	NA	15	TGTGCTAGTGGTTTGCCTTCACAGGGAAAGGGTGGCTACACCTTC	CASGLPSQGKGGYTF
TRBD2	TRBV5-1	TRBJ2-3	NA	15	TGCGCCAGCAGCCCCGGGACTAGGCCAACAGATACGCAGTATTTT	CASSPGTRPTDTQYF
NA	TRBV5-1	TRBJ2-7	NA	13	TGCGCCAGCAGGGGGAATGACTACTACGAGCAGTACTTC	CASRGNDYYEQYF
TRBD2	TRBV9	TRBJ2-5	once	16	TGTGCCAGCAGCTGGGGAGGGAGCGGGAGTCAAGAGACCCAGTACTTC	CASSWGGSGSQETQYF
NA	TRBV24-1	TRBJ2-3	NA	13	TGTGCCACCAGTCTGACGCACTATGATACGCAGTATTTT	CATSLTHYDTQYF
TRBD2	TRBV4-2	TRBJ2-7	NA	16	TGTGCCAGCAGCCAAGATCCCCAGCGGGAGTCCCACGAGCAGTACTTC	CASSQDPQRESHEQYF
NA	TRBV6-1	TRBJ1-6	NA	15	TGTGCCAGCAGTGAACTAGCGGTGGTCTATTCACCCCTCCACTTT	CASSELAVVYSPLHF
TRBD2	TRBV11-2	TRBJ2-7	NA	15	TGTGCCAGCAGCGTTACTAGCGGGGTTTCCTACGAGCAGTACTTC	CASSVTSGVSYEQYF
NA	TRBV5-1	TRBJ1-1	NA	15	TGCGCCAGCAGCTTGGACGCACTGGGCCGCACTGAAGCTTTCTTT	CASSLDALGRTEAFF
TRBD1	TRBV30	TRBJ1-6	few	14	TGTGCCTGGAGAGGACAGGCCGAAGGTTCACCCCTCCACTTT	CAWRGQAEGSPLHF
NA	TRBV5-6	TRBJ1-5	NA	15	TGTGCCAGCAGCTTGGCCGAGGTTAGCAATCAGCCCCAGCATTTT	CASSLAEVSNQPQHF
TRBD2	TRBV24-1	TRBJ2-1	NA	14	TGTGCCACCAGTGAGACTAGCGGGACAGGTCTGCAGTTCTTC	CATSETSGTGLQFF
TRBD2	TRBV10-3	TRBJ2-1	NA	16	TGTGCCATCAGTGAGATACCGGGACTAGCGGGAGTGAAGCAGTTCTTC	CAISEIPGLAGVKQFF
NA	TRBV5-4	TRBJ1-4	few	14	TGTGCCAGCAGCTTAGGGAGGTCTAATGAAAAACTGTTTTTT	CASSLGRSNEKLFF
NA	TRBV6-2/TRBV6-3	TRBJ1-5	NA	15	TGTGCCAGCAGCCACGGACTTAATAGCAATCAGCCCCAGCATTTT	CASSHGLNSNQPQHF
NA	TRBV5-5	TRBJ2-5	NA	15	TGTGCCAGCAGCTTGAAGGGGTCAAACGTAGAGACCCAGTACTTC	CASSLKGSNVETQYF
NA	TRBV30	TRBJ1-2	NA	14	TGTGCCTGGACCGTCGGGACAAGTATTTATGGCTACACCTTC	CAWTVGTSIYGYTF
TRBD1	TRBV5-1	TRBJ1-2	NA	14	TGCGCCAGCAGTCAGCGGGACAGGGACTTTGGCTACACCTTC	CASSQRDRDFGYTF
NA	TRBV5-1	TRBJ1-1	NA	15	TGCGCCAGCAGCTTGGCGCCAGCGGGGAACACTGAAGCTTTCTTT	CASSLAPAGNTEAFF
NA	TRBV11-3	TRBJ2-1	NA	13	TGTGCCAGCAGCTTACAGGGTTCTAGTGAGCAGTTCTTC	CASSLQGSSEQFF
NA	TRBV2	TRBJ1-1	NA	12	TGTGCCAGCAGTGAAAGCGTCCGCGCCGCTTTCTTT	CASSESVRAAFF
NA	TRBV27	TRBJ2-7	NA	13	TGTGCCAGCAGTTTAACCACAGGGAAGGAGCAGTACTTC	CASSLTTGKEQYF
NA	TRBV5-8	TRBJ2-7	NA	12	TGTGCCAGCAGCTTGACGAGCTACGAGCAGTACTTC	CASSLTSYEQYF
TRBD1	TRBV3-1/TRBV3-2	TRBJ1-2	NA	14	TGTGCCAGCACCAAACAGGGGGTGAGCTATGGCTACACCTTC	CASTKQGVSYGYTF
NA	TRBV7-9	TRBJ1-3	NA	15	TGTGCCAGCAGTTCCGGACAATCCTCTGGAAACACCATATATTTT	CASSSGQSSGNTIYF
TRBD2	TRBV4-1	TRBJ2-1	NA	15	TGCGCCAGCAGCCAAGATGGACTAGCGATTAATGAGCAGTTCTTC	CASSQDGLAINEQFF
NA	TRBV6-6	TRBJ2-7	NA	15	TGTGCCAGCAGTACGGGACACCCGAGCTCCTACGAGCAGTACTTC	CASSTGHPSSYEQYF
TRBD1	TRBV5-1	TRBJ2-7	NA	15	TGCGCCAGCAGCTTGGAGCAGGGGGCTAAGTACGAGCAGTACTTC	CASSLEQGAKYEQYF
NA	TRBV5-1	TRBJ1-1	NA	16	TGCGCCAGCAGCGCCAACCCAGGGGTACAGAACACTGAAGCTTTCTTT	CASSANPGVQNTEAFF
TRBD2	TRBV2	TRBJ2-1	NA	15	TGTGCCAGCACCCTAGCGGGATCCTCCTACAATGAGCAGTTCTTC	CASTLAGSSYNEQFF
TRBD1	TRBV7-8	TRBJ1-2	NA	16	TGTGCCAGCAGCTTAGAGGGGACAGGGGTCGACTATGGCTACACCTTC	CASSLEGTGVDYGYTF
TRBD2	TRBV27	TRBJ2-1	NA	16	TGTGCCAGCAGTCCCGGGACTAGCGGGACCTACAATGAGCAGTTCTTC	CASSPGTSGTYNEQFF
TRBD1	TRBV7-9	TRBJ1-4	NA	15	TGTGCCAGCAGCTTAGATGGACAGGGTGGGGAAAAACTGTTTTTT	CASSLDGQGGEKLFF
TRBD1	TRBV3-1/TRBV3-2	TRBJ2-1	NA	18	TGTGCCAGCAGCCTCCACCGCGGACAGGGGGGCTCCTACAATGAGCAGTTCTTC	CASSLHRGQGGSYNEQFF
NA	TRBV28	TRBJ1-2	NA	13	TGTGCCAGCAGCGAGGGACTGACTTATGGCTACACCTTC	CASSEGLTYGYTF
NA	TRBV3-1/TRBV3-2	TRBJ1-1	NA	13	TGTGCCAGCAGCTTACAGGGCGGGACTGAAGCTTTCTTT	CASSLQGGTEAFF
NA	TRBV5-4	TRBJ1-3	NA	14	TGTGCCAGCAGCCGGGACTACTCTGGAAACACCATATATTTT	CASSRDYSGNTIYF
NA	TRBV11-2	TRBJ2-1	NA	15	TGTGCCAGCAGCTTCTCGACAGGCAGGAACAATGAGCAGTTCTTC	CASSFSTGRNNEQFF
NA	TRBV18	TRBJ2-7	NA	15	TGTGCCAGCTCACCACCGTCCTCCCCCTCCTACGAGCAGTACTTC	CASSPPSSPSYEQYF
TRBD2	TRBV29-1	TRBJ2-2	NA	14	TGCAGCGTTGGACTAGCGGGAGGCACCGGGGAGCTGTTTTTT	CSVGLAGGTGELFF
TRBD1	TRBV7-6	TRBJ2-2	NA	16	TGTGCCAGCAGCTTAGGTGGGGACAGGGGTACCGGGGAGCTGTTTTTT	CASSLGGDRGTGELFF
TRBD1	TRBV28	TRBJ2-7	NA	13	TGTGCCAGCAGTCGGACAGGGTCTTTCGAGCAGTACTTC	CASSRTGSFEQYF
NA	TRBV7-2	TRBJ2-3	NA	19	TGTGCCAGCAGCTTCCGCTGGCGACCGGGACTCCCTAGCACAGATACGCAGTATTTT	CASSFRWRPGLPSTDTQYF